One and the same sample provided the 12 T cell receptor beta chains below, sequenced in a study of shared clonotypes between healthy human individuals. Assay: immunoSEQ multiplex PCR; the TCRdb copy retains only in-frame clones and omits some. The repertoire includes about 1 million clones, about 76% of them detected once, and 1.4% to 1.5% sits in the top ten. The sequencing input was memory CD4+ T cells sorted from blood. Described subset: CD45RA-negative fraction. All receptors derive from a man aged 18 to 29 in good health.

V gene TRBV27 combines with J gene TRBJ2-7, with 10 positions matching TRBD2. Looked up from germline, CDR1 is MNHEY and CDR2 is SMNVEV (reference sequence). Losses at the gene ends were 5 bases for V and 5 bases for J; bases not matched to a gene: 15. The length of the CDR3 is 17 residues. In nucleotides, the CDR3 is TGTGCCAGCAGTGGGGCTAGCGGGGGTCGGGGGGAAGACGAGCAGTACTTC. Amino acids: CASSGASGGRGEDEQYF.

The chain links TRBV5-4 to TRBJ2-7, with 10 bases aligning to TRBD2. The junction had 4 bases not matched to a gene; V was cut back by 0 bases and J by 1 base. This CDR3 is 16 amino acids long. Germline V gene lookup returns CDR1 SGHNT and CDR2 YYREEE (reference sequence). This CDR3 reads CASSLEAGGPSYEQYF. DNA of the CDR3: TGTGCCAGCAGCTTGGAAGCGGGAGGGCCTTCCTACGAGCAGTACTTC.

V and J are TRBV19 and TRBJ1-4; the D is unclear. V shed 5 bases and J shed 11 bases, with 15 bases lying between them. The CDR3 consists of 13 residues. Per the germline V gene, CDR1 is LNHDA and CDR2 is SQIVND (reference sequence). CDR3 region: CASSPISTGKLFF. The DNA of the CDR3 is TGTGCCAGTAGTCCCATTTCAACGGGGAAACTGTTTTTT.

A word on this clone: A junction boundary mismatches the germline segment, possibly from a read error. The chain carries TRBV25-1 and TRBJ2-4; possibly TRBD2 for D (5 bases). Germline-derived CDR1 and CDR2 are MGHDK and SYGVNS. The CDR3 has 14 amino acids. CDR3: CASSEYARGARLNF. CDR3 nucleotides: TGTGCCAGCAGTGAATATGCCCGGGGTGCACGCCTTAACTTC.

V and J are TRBV6-1 and TRBJ1-6, with a weak D call TRBD1 (6 bases). Germline assignment: CDR1 MNHNS and CDR2 SASEGT. The V gene lost 0 bases and the J gene lost 8 bases, with 14 bases spanning the gap. The CDR3 has 16 amino acids. The CDR3 reads CASSEALSGAYSPLHF. The DNA of the CDR3 is TGTGCCAGCAGTGAAGCGCTATCAGGGGCCTATTCACCCCTCCACTTT.

The rearrangement joins TRBV2 to TRBJ1-1; TRBD1 agrees at 8 bases. The germline V gene has CDR1 SNHLY and CDR2 FYNNEI. J lost 2 bases, V lost 6 bases, and 5 bases had no gene match. The CDR3 consists of 14 residues. The CDR3 protein is CASSSRGLNTEAFF. CDR3 nucleotide sequence: TGTGCCAGCAGCAGCAGGGGGCTCAACACTGAAGCTTTCTTT. The full variable domain, rest sourced from reference TRBV2 and TRBJ1-1, is EPEVTQTPSHQVTQMGQEVILRCVPISNHLYFYWYRQILGQKVEFLVSFYNNEISEKSEIFDDQFSVERPDGSNFTLKIRSTKLEDSAMYFCASSSRGLNTEAFFGQGTRLTVV.

The chain employs TRBV27 and TRBJ2-3; either TRBD1 or TRBD2 may fit D (6 bases each). Germline CDR1 and CDR2: MNHEY and SMNVEV (reference sequence). The CDR3 covers 16 residues. Trimming stripped 1 base from V and 0 bases from J, with 11 bases between. CDR3 amino acids: CASSLWRGASTDTQYF. CDR3 DNA sequence: TGTGCCAGCAGTTTATGGAGGGGGGCCAGCACAGATACGCAGTATTTT.

The gene calls are TRBV9 and TRBJ2-1, with no clear D. CDR1 is SGDLS and CDR2 is YYNGEE in the germline V gene. Trimming stripped 4 bases from V and 9 bases from J, with 17 bases between. The CDR3 has 14 amino acids. CDR3 DNA sequence: TGTGCCAGCAGCTCCCGGGCTCCGGTAGGTGAGCAGTTCTTC. Translated: CASSSRAPVGEQFF. The complete variable domain, with remaining parts taken from reference TRBV9 and TRBJ2-1, reads DSGVTQTPKHLITATGQRVTLRCSPRSGDLSVYWYQQSLDQGLQFLIQYYNGEERAKGNILERFSAQQFPDLHSELNLSSLELGDSALYFCASSSRAPVGEQFFGPGTRLTVL.

CDR3 DNA: TGTGCCAGCAGTCCTGGGTTGGTCGGGGAGCTGTTTTTT. Its translation is CASSPGLVGELFF. The chain uses TRBV6-5 and TRBJ2-2; D unresolved. Germline loops: CDR1 MNHEY, CDR2 SVGAGI. CDR3 length: 13 residues. The V gene lost 5 bases and the J gene lost 7 bases, with 11 bases spanning the gap.

This clone was found once. CDR3 region: CAWSVMLGNTIYF. CDR3 sequence (DNA): TGTGCCTGGAGTGTAATGCTCGGAAACACCATATATTTT. The chain has TRBV30 and TRBJ1-3; no firm D call. V shed 0 bases and J shed 4 bases, with 7 bases lying between them. The CDR3 has 13 amino acids. Per germline, CDR1 GTSNPN and CDR2 SVGIG (reference sequence).

The chain recombines TRBV9 with TRBJ2-2; D is possibly TRBD1 (6 bases). V was shortened by 4 bases and J by 7 bases, with 23 bases between the two germline ends. The germline V gene has CDR1 SGDLS and CDR2 YYNGEE. The CDR3 has 17 amino acids. As DNA, the CDR3 is TGTGCCAGCAGCCCCCGGGGTGGGGGCGCGTCTAACGGGGAGCTGTTTTTT. Translation: CASSPRGGGASNGELFF.

The chain's CDR3 is CAWSVQGRYGYTF. The CDR3 DNA follows: TGTGCCTGGAGTGTTCAGGGGAGGTATGGCTACACCTTC. The J gene is TRBJ1-2, the V gene TRBV30; tentative D call: TRBD1 (6 bases). The germline CDR1 and CDR2 sequences are GTSNPN and SVGIG (reference sequence). The CDR3 has 13 amino acids. V lost 0 bases, J lost 5 bases, and 10 bases lay in between.